Listed here is a single T cell receptor (beta chain). Its antigen is unidentified. Using a J-beta primer mix together with a sample-barcoded 5' primer, a second PCR was run for roughly 6 to 11 cycles. One entry per CDR3 protein, called by TCRdb with MiXCR from the 5' RACE reads. The sample holds approximately 1,000,000 distinct CDR3 sequences, more than 35% seen once. This record belongs to a study of blood T cells in healthy people across ages. General observations from the study: Versus aged donors, long-lived donors had higher diversity and more naive CD4+ cells. Leaving the PBMCs unsorted stopped any conclusive comparison of naive versus antigen-experienced cells.

Sequencing input: blood. The TCR comes from a woman aged 60 to 75 in good health.

This chain's CDR3 is CASNPLGPLGETQYF. The CDR3 DNA is TGTGCCAGCAACCCTTTAGGGCCCCTGGGAGAGACCCAGTACTTC. The V call is TRBV27, the J call TRBJ2-5; D remains ambiguous. Germline lookup yields CDR1 MNHEY and CDR2 SMNVEV (reference sequence). CDR3 length: 15 amino acids. Trimming took 7 bases from V and 4 from J, leaving 19 bases between them.